This section outlines one T cell receptor beta chain sequence together with its context. Antigen unknown. Sequencing used immunoSEQ multiplex PCR; TCRdb keeps in-frame clones, though not all of them. This table holds around 91,000 clones, roughly 89% found once. V trimming: 6 bases; J trimming: 1 base; junction bases outside the gene matches: 0. Germline lookup yields CDR1 ENHRY and CDR2 SYGVKD. The CDR3 length is 13 residues. This specimen comes from a study of T cells in localized non-small cell lung cancer. Study-wide points: Out of the top 100 tumor clones, a median about 50 were seen in adjacent lung.

The chain combines TRBV10-3 with TRBJ2-3, with 8 nucleotides matching TRBD1. Sequenced material: peripheral blood, taken before any cancer treatment. The source is a man between 40 and 75 years old with stage I squamous cell lung carcinoma. Written as DNA, the CDR3 is TGTGCCATCAGGGACAGGGGCACAGATACGCAGTATTTT. Translated: CAIRDRGTDTQYF.